One and the same sample provided the 19 T cell receptor beta chains below, sequenced in a study of blood T cell repertoires in COVID-19. Using immunoSEQ multiplex PCR, the repertoire was profiled, and TCRdb retains in-frame clones only, with some absent. The sample shows hundreds of thousands of clones, about 88% of them seen only once. Source material: peripheral blood. These receptors were collected from a man in his sixties or seventies with acute or convalescent COVID-19.

The rearrangement uses TRBV24-1 and TRBJ1-1; maybe TRBD1 (6 bases). V dropped 6 bases and J dropped 4 bases, with 14 bases sitting between them. The V gene's germline CDR1 is KGHDR and CDR2 SFDVKD. The CDR3 spans 14 residues. The CDR3 coding sequence is TGTGCCACCAGTCGACAGGTAATCGGCACTGAAGCTTTCTTT. This codes for CATSRQVIGTEAFF.

V gene TRBV19 combines with J gene TRBJ2-1; TRBD1 matches at 9 bases. The CDR3 is 13 amino acids. The germline V gene encodes CDR1 LNHDA and CDR2 SQIVND (reference sequence). Unmatched junction bases numbered 7, after V lost 6 bases and J lost 10 bases. Here the CDR3 reads CASSQGQGWEQFF. CDR3 bases: TGTGCCAGTAGCCAGGGACAGGGATGGGAGCAGTTCTTC.

The rearrangement joins TRBV3-1 (or the pseudogene TRBV3-2) to TRBJ1-1; D unresolved. This CDR3 is 13 amino acids long. Germline assignment: CDR1 LGHDT and CDR2 YNNKEL (reference sequence). The V gene lost 0 bases and the J gene lost 4 bases, with 6 bases spanning the gap. This CDR3 is CASSQEGGTEAFF. The CDR3 DNA reads TGTGCCAGCAGCCAAGAAGGCGGCACTGAAGCTTTCTTT.

In DNA, the CDR3 is TGTGCCAGCAGCGTCGCGGGGACAGAGCTTGGCTACACCTTC. Residues: CASSVAGTELGYTF. J is TRBJ1-2 and V is TRBV28, with 7 bases matching TRBD1. V gave up 6 bases and J gave up 7 bases; unmatched junction bases: 11. In germline, CDR1 is MDHEN, CDR2 SYDVKM. The CDR3 is 14 amino acids.

V usage is TRBV27 and J usage is TRBJ2-1; maybe TRBD2 (6 bases). Trimming removed 5 bases at V and 12 bases at J, with 20 bases between. Germline assignment: CDR1 MNHEY and CDR2 SMNVEV (reference sequence). This CDR3 has 14 amino acids. CDR3 region: CASSPPGSTGGQFF. For the CDR3, the DNA is TGTGCCAGCAGTCCCCCCGGGAGTACAGGTGGGCAGTTCTTC.

V is TRBV24-1 and J is TRBJ2-1; 11 positions match TRBD1. V shed 9 bases, J shed 4 bases, and the junction held 1 base outside the gene matches. The CDR3 has 13 residues. Looked up from germline, CDR1 is KGHDR and CDR2 is SFDVKD. CDR3 loop: CATRDRGYNEQFF. The CDR3 nucleotides are TGTGCCACCCGGGACAGGGGGTACAATGAGCAGTTCTTC.

V is TRBV28 and J is TRBJ2-3; possibly TRBD1 for D (5 bases). V was shortened by 4 bases and J by 2 bases, with 16 bases between the two germline ends. There are 16 residues in the CDR3. In germline, CDR1 is MDHEN, CDR2 SYDVKM. CDR3 nucleotides: TGTGCCAGCAGTTCCCTCAGGGTCCACACCACAGATACGCAGTATTTT. It translates to CASSSLRVHTTDTQYF.

J is TRBJ2-7 and V is TRBV3-1 (or the pseudogene TRBV3-2), with 8 bases identical to TRBD1. The CDR3 runs 14 residues. Losses at the gene ends were 0 bases for V and 6 bases for J; bases not matched to a gene: 4. Germline V gene data show CDR1 as LGHDT and CDR2 as YNNKEL (reference sequence). CDR3 nucleotide sequence: TGTGCCAGCAGCCAAGAGAGCAGGGGGCCCGAGCAGTACTTC. Protein sequence: CASSQESRGPEQYF.

This chain joins TRBV24-1 and TRBJ2-7, with 16 bases lining up with TRBD2. Trimming removed 7 bases from V and 0 bases from J; junction bases left unmatched: 14. The CDR3 spans 20 residues. Germline CDR1 and CDR2: KGHDR and SFDVKD. The chain's CDR3 is CATRHEPPGLAGGGSYEQYF. DNA for the CDR3: TGTGCCACCAGACACGAGCCTCCGGGACTAGCGGGAGGGGGCTCCTACGAGCAGTACTTC.

This sequence joins TRBV19 and TRBJ1-1; no definite D call. The V gene lost 2 bases and the J gene lost 4 bases, with 8 bases spanning the gap. Germline values: CDR1 LNHDA, CDR2 SQIVND (reference sequence). CDR3 length: 13 residues. In DNA, the CDR3 is TGTGCCAGTAGTATAATCCCGGGCACTGAAGCTTTCTTT. Amino acid sequence: CASSIIPGTEAFF.

The CDR3, as DNA: TGTGCCACTAACGGGGACAGTAATGAAAAACTGTTTTTT. Protein sequence: CATNGDSNEKLFF. V is TRBV15 and J is TRBJ1-4; TRBD1 aligns across 7 bases. CDR3 length: 13 amino acids. V lost 9 bases to trimming and J lost 4 bases; unmatched junction nucleotides: 5. Germline CDR1 reads LNHNV; CDR2 reads YYDKDF (reference sequence). The variable domain in full, completed from reference TRBV15 and TRBJ1-4, reads DAMVIQNPRYQVTQFGKPVTLSCSQTLNHNVMYWYQQKSSQAPKLLFHYYDKDFNNEADTPDNFQSRRPNTSFCFLDIRSPGLGDTAMYLCATNGDSNEKLFFGSGTQLSVL.

CDR3 sequence (DNA): TGTGCCAGCAGCCGTGCGGCCACAGATACGCAGTATTTT. Encoded protein: CASSRAATDTQYF. The chain uses TRBV5-4 and TRBJ2-3; D not resolved. The V end lost 4 bases, the J end lost 2 bases, and 8 bases lay between the germline ends. Germline-derived CDR1 and CDR2 are SGHNT and YYREEE (reference sequence). CDR3 length: 13 residues.

J is TRBJ1-6 and V is TRBV4-2; D perhaps matches TRBD1 (5 bases). Germline CDR1 is LGHNA and CDR2 is YNFKEQ. The CDR3 covers 14 residues. Trimming pared 4 bases from V and 7 bases from J, leaving 11 bases between. CDR3 coding DNA: TGTGCCAGCAGCCCGGACACCCAGAATTCACCCCTCCACTTT. Translated, it gives CASSPDTQNSPLHF.

The chain combines TRBV3-1 (or the pseudogene TRBV3-2) with TRBJ1-4; TRBD1 aligns across 9 bases. Germline lookup yields CDR1 LGHDT and CDR2 YNNKEL (reference sequence). Germline trimming cut 4 bases from V and 5 bases from J; bases unmatched to any gene: 5. The CDR3 covers 15 residues. CDR3 protein: CASSRNDRGNEKLFF. The DNA of the CDR3 is TGTGCCAGCAGCCGGAACGACAGGGGGAATGAAAAACTGTTTTTT.

The V gene is TRBV13, the J gene TRBJ1-1, with no clear D. Trimming shortened V by 1 base and J by 2 bases, and 8 bases separated the two germline ends. The CDR3 runs 14 residues. Germline V gene data show CDR1 as PRHDT and CDR2 as FYEKMQ (reference sequence). In DNA form, the CDR3 reads TGTGCCAGCAGCTTAGACAGTGAAAACACTGAAGCTTTCTTT. Amino acids: CASSLDSENTEAFF.

The chain combines TRBV19 with TRBJ1-5; 11 bases are a match to TRBD1. Germline trimming cut 9 bases from V and 6 bases from J; bases unmatched to any gene: 13. This CDR3 is 16 amino acids long. Germline CDR1 LNHDA, CDR2 SQIVND (reference sequence). CDR3 sequence reads: CASVDYSGTGGQPQHF. The CDR3, as DNA: TGTGCCAGCGTTGATTATTCCGGGACAGGGGGTCAGCCCCAGCATTTT. Based on the CDR3 plus reference TRBV19 and TRBJ1-5, the full variable domain is DGGITQSPKYLFRKEGQNVTLSCEQNLNHDAMYWYRQDPGQGLRLIYYSQIVNDFQKGDIAEGYSVSREKKESFPLTVTSAQKNPTAFYLCASVDYSGTGGQPQHFGDGTRLSIL.

The CDR3 here is CASSLSSGSNYEQYF. For the CDR3, the DNA is TGTGCCAGCAGCTTAAGTAGCGGGTCCAACTACGAGCAGTACTTC. The J gene is TRBJ2-7, the V gene TRBV7-2; 7 nucleotides align to TRBD2. V was pared by 2 bases and J by 3 bases, with 7 bases of the junction left unmatched. The CDR3 totals 15 residues. Germline V gene lookup returns CDR1 SGHTA and CDR2 FQGNSA.

This rearrangement joins TRBV28 to TRBJ2-7, with a weak D call TRBD1 (5 bases). The CDR3 sequence is 12 residues long. V was trimmed by 5 bases and J by 4 bases, leaving 9 bases between them. Germline values: CDR1 MDHEN, CDR2 SYDVKM. The CDR3 DNA follows: TGTGCCAGCAGTCCAGGACAATACGAGCAGTACTTC. Protein: CASSPGQYEQYF. Based on the CDR3 plus reference TRBV28 and TRBJ2-7, the full variable domain is DVKVTQSSRYLVKRTGEKVFLECVQDMDHENMFWYRQDPGLGLRLIYFSYDVKMKEKGDIPEGYSVSREKKERFSLILESASTNQTSMYLCASSPGQYEQYFGPGTRLTVT.

Turning to this clone: The same CDR3 can be traced to other DNA sequences in this sample. DNA of the CDR3: TGTGCCAGCAGCGTAGCTGGAGGGTTACAAGAGACCCAGTACTTC. Encoded protein: CASSVAGGLQETQYF. The chain carries TRBV9 and TRBJ2-5; maybe TRBD2 (6 bases). Germline CDR1 is SGDLS and CDR2 is YYNGEE. V was shortened by 0 bases and J by 2 bases, with 11 bases between the two germline ends. The CDR3 is 15 amino acids.